This record covers a single T cell receptor beta chain. This entry comes from a study of blood T cell repertoires in COVID-19. Symptom resolution, clearance, or two negative PCRs marked the recovered donors of Cohort 3. The protocol was immunoSEQ multiplex PCR, while the TCRdb copy is restricted to in-frame clones and leaves out a portion. The sample records some 200,000 clones, roughly nine tenths being singletons. The J segment lost 2 bases and the V segment lost 7 bases, leaving 11 bases of the junction unmatched. The CDR3 spans 15 residues. Germline V gene data show CDR1 as SGHNT and CDR2 as YYREEE (reference sequence).

The chain recombines TRBV5-4 with TRBJ2-7; 8 bases are shared with TRBD2. The sample was PBMCs or T cells enriched from blood (not recorded which). The receptor's source is a woman aged 25 to 39 who had recovered from COVID-19. CDR3 residues: CASSTGGGSPYEQYF. In nucleotides, the CDR3 is TGTGCCAGCTCTACGGGGGGGGGCTCCCCCTACGAGCAGTACTTC.